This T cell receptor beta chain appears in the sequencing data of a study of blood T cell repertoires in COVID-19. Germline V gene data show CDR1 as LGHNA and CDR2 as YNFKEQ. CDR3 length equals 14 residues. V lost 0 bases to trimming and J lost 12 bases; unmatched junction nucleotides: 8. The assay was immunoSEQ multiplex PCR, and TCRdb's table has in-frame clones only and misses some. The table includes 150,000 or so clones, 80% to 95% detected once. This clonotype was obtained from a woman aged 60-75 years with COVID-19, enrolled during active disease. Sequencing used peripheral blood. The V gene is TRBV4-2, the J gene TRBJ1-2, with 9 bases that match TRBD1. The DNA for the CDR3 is TGTGCCAGCAGCCAAGAGTCAACAGGGGGCCGGAACACCTTC. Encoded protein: CASSQESTGGRNTF.